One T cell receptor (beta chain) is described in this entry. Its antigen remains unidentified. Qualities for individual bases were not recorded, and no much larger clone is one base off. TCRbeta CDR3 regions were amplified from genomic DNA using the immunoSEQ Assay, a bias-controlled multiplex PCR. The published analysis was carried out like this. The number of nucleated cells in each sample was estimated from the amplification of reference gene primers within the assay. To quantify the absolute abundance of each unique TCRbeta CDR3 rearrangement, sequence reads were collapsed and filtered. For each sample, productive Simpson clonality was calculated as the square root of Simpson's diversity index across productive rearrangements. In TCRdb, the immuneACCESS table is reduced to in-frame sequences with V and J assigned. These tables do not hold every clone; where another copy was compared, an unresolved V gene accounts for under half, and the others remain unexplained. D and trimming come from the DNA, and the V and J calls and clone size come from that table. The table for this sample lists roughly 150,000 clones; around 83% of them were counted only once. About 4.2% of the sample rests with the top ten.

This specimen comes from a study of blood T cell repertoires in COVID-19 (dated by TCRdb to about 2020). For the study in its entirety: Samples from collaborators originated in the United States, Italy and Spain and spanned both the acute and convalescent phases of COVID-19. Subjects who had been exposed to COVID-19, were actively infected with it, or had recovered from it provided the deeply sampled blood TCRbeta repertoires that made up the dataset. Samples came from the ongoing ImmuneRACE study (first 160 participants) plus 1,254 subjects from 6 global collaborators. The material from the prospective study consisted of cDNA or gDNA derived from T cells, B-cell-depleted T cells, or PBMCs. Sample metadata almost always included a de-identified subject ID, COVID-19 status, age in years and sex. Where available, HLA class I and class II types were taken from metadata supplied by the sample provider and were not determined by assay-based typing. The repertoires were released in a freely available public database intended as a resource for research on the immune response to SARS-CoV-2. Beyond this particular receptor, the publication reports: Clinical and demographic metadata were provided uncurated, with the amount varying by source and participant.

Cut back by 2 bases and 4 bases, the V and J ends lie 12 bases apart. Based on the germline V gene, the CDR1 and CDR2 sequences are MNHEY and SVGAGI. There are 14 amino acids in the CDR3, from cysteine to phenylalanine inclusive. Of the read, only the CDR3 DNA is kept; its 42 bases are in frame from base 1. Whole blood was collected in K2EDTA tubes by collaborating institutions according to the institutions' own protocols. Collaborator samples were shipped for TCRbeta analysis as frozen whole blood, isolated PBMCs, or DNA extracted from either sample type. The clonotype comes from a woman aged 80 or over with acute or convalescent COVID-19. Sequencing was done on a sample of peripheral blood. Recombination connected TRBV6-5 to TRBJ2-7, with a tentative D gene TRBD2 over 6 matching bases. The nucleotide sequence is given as TGTGCCAGCAGTTACACGATGGGGGGTTACGAGCAGTACTTC. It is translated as CASSYTMGGYEQYF.